The 24 T cell receptor beta chains in this list originate from one sample, sequenced in a study of cytomegalovirus exposure and HLA in healthy donors. Primers: 60 Vbeta forward and 13 Jbeta reverse. Data came from immunoSEQ multiplex PCR; TCRdb stores just in-frame clones and leaves some out. The table has 95,000 to 150,000 clones, about three quarters seen once. Source material: PBMCs. The receptors stem from a man in his sixties in good health and CMV-seropositive.

As concerns this clone: Other DNA sequences in the sample encode the same CDR3. The chain uses TRBV2 and TRBJ1-3; TRBD1 might be the D (6 bases). With 4 bases removed from V and 4 bases from J, the gap between germline ends came to 11 bases. The germline V gene encodes CDR1 SNHLY and CDR2 FYNNEI. This CDR3 is 14 amino acids long. CDR3 in DNA: TGTGCCAGCAGTGTACAGGGCCGGGGAAACACCATATATTTT. Protein: CASSVQGRGNTIYF. Combining the CDR3 with reference TRBV2 and TRBJ1-3 gives the whole variable domain EPEVTQTPSHQVTQMGQEVILRCVPISNHLYFYWYRQILGQKVEFLVSFYNNEISEKSEIFDDQFSVERPDGSNFTLKIRSTKLEDSAMYFCASSVQGRGNTIYFGEGSWLTVV.

The chain is built from TRBV6-1 and TRBJ1-5; 8 nucleotides line up with TRBD1. Germline CDR1 MNHNS, CDR2 SASEGT. The CDR3 is 14 amino acids. With V trimmed by 5 bases and J by 6 bases, 6 bases remained unmatched. In DNA, the CDR3 is TGTGCCAGCAGTCCCCGGACAGGGTCTCAGCCCCAGCATTTT. Amino acid sequence: CASSPRTGSQPQHF.

The gene calls are TRBV30 and TRBJ2-1, with D uncertain. This CDR3 has 12 amino acids. With 0 bases removed from V and 9 bases from J, the gap between germline ends came to 9 bases. Per the germline V gene, CDR1 is GTSNPN and CDR2 is SVGIG (reference sequence). This CDR3 is CAWSVSPFEQFF. In DNA form, the CDR3 reads TGTGCCTGGAGTGTGAGCCCGTTTGAGCAGTTCTTC.

The chain uses TRBV30 and TRBJ2-5, with D tentatively TRBD2 (5 bases). The CDR3 totals 13 residues. V dropped 1 base and J dropped 0 bases, with 6 bases sitting between them. CDR1 is GTSNPN, CDR2 SVGIG, per germline (reference sequence). The CDR3 sequence is CAWSAGDQETQYF. The CDR3 nucleotides are TGTGCCTGGAGTGCCGGGGACCAAGAGACCCAGTACTTC.

The V gene is TRBV7-6, the J gene TRBJ2-5, with D tentatively TRBD2 (6 bases). CDR1 is SGHVS and CDR2 is FNYEAQ in the germline V gene. The V end was cut by 5 bases, the J end by 4 bases, with 11 bases between. The CDR3 runs 13 residues. The CDR3: CASSPQGGETQYF. The CDR3 region has the DNA TGTGCCAGCAGCCCTCAGGGAGGAGAGACCCAGTACTTC.

J is TRBJ2-3 and V is TRBV7-9; D not certain. V gave up 1 base and J gave up 0 bases, with 11 bases separating them. The CDR3 consists of 16 residues. CDR1 and CDR2 (germline): SEHNR, FQNEAQ (reference sequence). CDR3 protein: CASSLGAGPSTDTQYF. DNA for the CDR3: TGTGCCAGCAGCTTAGGAGCAGGTCCTAGCACAGATACGCAGTATTTT.

This clone was observed a few times. The chain links TRBV7-8 to TRBJ2-3; 7 bases align to TRBD2. This CDR3 spans 17 amino acids. The germline V gene has CDR1 SGHVS and CDR2 FQNEAQ. The trim removed 3 bases at V and 0 bases at J, leaving 9 bases unmatched. The CDR3 reads CASSFPWDSGSTDTQYF. CDR3 coding DNA: TGTGCCAGCAGCTTCCCTTGGGATAGCGGGAGCACAGATACGCAGTATTTT.

This clone appeared once. The V call is TRBV10-1, the J call TRBJ2-7; 10 bases line up with TRBD1. Per the germline V gene, CDR1 is WNHNN and CDR2 is SYGVQD (reference sequence). The CDR3 has 15 amino acids. With 6 bases clipped from V and 3 bases from J, the junction kept 8 bases outside the gene matches. The CDR3 sequence: CASSVTGTGVYEQYF. Here the CDR3 DNA reads TGCGCCAGCAGCGTAACCGGGACAGGGGTCTACGAGCAGTACTTC.

This clone was counted between two and nine times. The rearrangement links TRBV7-9 to TRBJ1-2; D is possibly TRBD1 (5 bases). The CDR3 consists of 12 residues. Trimming removed 6 bases from V and 8 bases from J, with 13 bases in between. The germline gives CDR1 SEHNR, CDR2 FQNEAQ (reference sequence). CDR3 nucleotides: TGTGCCAGCAGTACTCCGGGGGGGGGCTACACCTTC. Its translation: CASSTPGGGYTF.

The J gene is TRBJ2-7, the V gene TRBV5-1; tentative D call: TRBD2 (6 bases). Germline V gene data show CDR1 as SGHRS and CDR2 as YFSETQ. Trimming cost V 6 bases and J 1 base, with 14 bases left between them. CDR3 length: 14 amino acids. CDR3 residues: CASTLMGGSYEQYF. In DNA form, the CDR3 reads TGCGCCAGCACTCTTATGGGGGGTTCCTACGAGCAGTACTTC.

The chain uses TRBV7-3 and TRBJ2-5, with D possibly matching TRBD2 (5 bases). The CDR3 covers 12 residues. Germline loops: CDR1 SGHTA, CDR2 FQGTGA. V was clipped by 6 bases and J by 7 bases, with 12 bases between them. The CDR3 DNA sequence: TGTGCCAGCAGGTTGGAGGACGGGACCCAGTACTTC. This sequence encodes CASRLEDGTQYF.

A few counts support this clone. The chain recombines TRBV2 with TRBJ1-1; no definite D call. The CDR3 totals 13 residues. Germline V lookup: CDR1 SNHLY, CDR2 FYNNEI. The V gene lost 3 bases and the J gene lost 1 base, with 6 bases spanning the gap. CDR3 in amino acids: CASSDYGNTEAFF. CDR3 bases: TGTGCCAGCAGTGATTACGGGAACACTGAAGCTTTCTTT.

The genes are TRBV4-1 and TRBJ2-2; 11 nucleotides agree with TRBD2. V shed 3 bases and J 5 bases; nucleotides not matched to a gene: 17. This CDR3 spans 20 amino acids. Germline-derived CDR1 and CDR2 are MGHRA and YSYEKL. The CDR3 protein is CASSHPQALAGGLRTGELFF. The CDR3, as DNA: TGCGCCAGCAGCCACCCCCAGGCCCTAGCGGGGGGTCTTAGGACCGGGGAGCTGTTTTTT.

The rearrangement joins TRBV5-1 to TRBJ1-1; 7 nucleotides agree with TRBD1. The germline V gene has CDR1 SGHRS and CDR2 YFSETQ. The CDR3 totals 16 residues. Trimming removed 0 bases from V and 0 bases from J; junction bases left unmatched: 5. The CDR3 DNA follows: TGCGCCAGCAGCTTGGGTCCAGGGGGTTTGAACACTGAAGCTTTCTTT. This translates into CASSLGPGGLNTEAFF.

This chain uses TRBV19 with TRBJ2-3, with 13 positions matching TRBD2. V dropped 7 bases and J dropped 1; count of bases not matched to a gene: 20. CDR1 is LNHDA, CDR2 SQIVND, per germline (reference sequence). The CDR3 is 21 residues long. CDR3 nucleotides: TGTGCCAGTACCCATGGCCGGACTAGCGGGAGATCAAGGGGGGGCACAGATACGCAGTATTTT. Amino acid sequence: CASTHGRTSGRSRGGTDTQYF.

The V gene is TRBV5-1, the J gene TRBJ2-1, with unresolved D. The CDR3 covers 15 residues. Trimming cost V 0 bases and J 2 bases, with 9 bases left between them. Germline CDR1 reads SGHRS; CDR2 reads YFSETQ. The CDR3 DNA reads TGCGCCAGCAGCTTGGGTAGTGTTACCTACAATGAGCAGTTCTTC. As protein: CASSLGSVTYNEQFF.

The chain has TRBV14 and TRBJ2-3; perhaps TRBD2 as D (7 bases). CDR3 length: 16 residues. V was cut by 2 bases and J by 3 bases, with 15 bases left in between. Germline values: CDR1 SGHDN, CDR2 FVKESK. As DNA, the CDR3 is TGTGCCAGCAGCCAAAGCCCCGGGGGGCAGACAGATACGCAGTATTTT. Translating gives CASSQSPGGQTDTQYF.

The J gene is TRBJ2-1, the V gene TRBV7-8, with 13 bases lining up with TRBD2. With 5 bases clipped from V and 10 bases from J, the junction kept 11 bases outside the gene matches. The CDR3 is made up of 16 amino acids. Germline CDR1 is SGHVS and CDR2 is FQNEAQ. CDR3 sequence reads: CASSPPGLAGAQEQFF. DNA of the CDR3: TGTGCCAGCAGCCCCCCCGGACTAGCGGGAGCTCAAGAGCAGTTCTTC. The full variable domain, in which reference TRBV7-8 and TRBJ2-1 provide the parts outside the CDR3, is GAGVSQSPRYKVAKRGQDVALRCDPISGHVSLFWYQQALGQGPEFLTYFQNEAQLDKSGLPSDRFFAERPEGSVSTLKIQRTQQEDSAVYLCASSPPGLAGAQEQFFGPGTRLTVL.

The gene calls are TRBV11-3 and TRBJ2-7; TRBD1 matches at 7 bases. The CDR3 spans 13 residues. CDR1 and CDR2 from the germline V gene are SGHNT and YENEEA. V gave up 5 bases and J gave up 1 base; unmatched junction bases: 2. The DNA for the CDR3 is TGTGCCAGCAGCAGGGGACAGTCCTACGAGCAGTACTTC. As protein: CASSRGQSYEQYF.

J is TRBJ2-7 and V is TRBV13; 9 bases align to TRBD1. Trimming took 0 bases from V and 3 from J; bases not matched to a gene: 0. CDR1 is PRHDT and CDR2 is FYEKMQ in the germline V gene (reference sequence). This CDR3 has 14 amino acids. The CDR3 reads CASSLGTGGYEQYF. The DNA for the CDR3 is TGTGCCAGCAGCTTAGGGACAGGGGGCTACGAGCAGTACTTC.

The chain recombines TRBV5-1 with TRBJ2-7, with 7 bases fitting TRBD2. Trimming removed 5 bases from V and 4 bases from J; junction bases left unmatched: 9. Germline-derived CDR1 and CDR2 are SGHRS and YFSETQ. The CDR3 covers 14 residues. The CDR3 loop is CASRLEGRGYEQYF. For the CDR3, the DNA is TGCGCCAGCAGGCTGGAGGGGAGGGGTTACGAGCAGTACTTC.

V gene TRBV6-1 combines with J gene TRBJ2-5, with TRBD2 as a possible D gene (6 bases). Trimming shortened V by 2 bases and J by 5 bases, and 21 bases separated the two germline ends. Germline V CDR1 and CDR2: MNHNS, SASEGT. This CDR3 is built from 17 residues. Here the CDR3 reads CASSESSWTREWETQYF. The CDR3 bases are TGTGCCAGCAGTGAATCGAGCTGGACGCGGGAATGGGAGACCCAGTACTTC.

The chain carries TRBV5-4 and TRBJ2-3; 9 nucleotides line up with TRBD1. The CDR3 is 15 residues long. The germline V gene has CDR1 SGHNT and CDR2 YYREEE (reference sequence). V gave up 4 bases and J gave up 4 bases; unmatched junction bases: 7. The CDR3 nucleotides are TGTGCCAGCAGCACGGGACAGGGTGGGGCAGATACGCAGTATTTT. It yields the protein CASSTGQGGADTQYF.

The chain recombines TRBV28 with TRBJ1-5; 10 positions match TRBD1. Trimming took 5 bases from V and 1 from J; bases not matched to a gene: 11. The CDR3 is made up of 18 amino acids. Germline CDR1 MDHEN, CDR2 SYDVKM. For the CDR3, the DNA is TGTGCCAGCAGTCTACCTTATGGACAGGGGGAGAGCAATCAGCCCCAGCATTTT. Translating gives CASSLPYGQGESNQPQHF. Full variable domain (remainder filled in from reference TRBV28 and TRBJ1-5): DVKVTQSSRYLVKRTGEKVFLECVQDMDHENMFWYRQDPGLGLRLIYFSYDVKMKEKGDIPEGYSVSREKKERFSLILESASTNQTSMYLCASSLPYGQGESNQPQHFGDGTRLSIL.